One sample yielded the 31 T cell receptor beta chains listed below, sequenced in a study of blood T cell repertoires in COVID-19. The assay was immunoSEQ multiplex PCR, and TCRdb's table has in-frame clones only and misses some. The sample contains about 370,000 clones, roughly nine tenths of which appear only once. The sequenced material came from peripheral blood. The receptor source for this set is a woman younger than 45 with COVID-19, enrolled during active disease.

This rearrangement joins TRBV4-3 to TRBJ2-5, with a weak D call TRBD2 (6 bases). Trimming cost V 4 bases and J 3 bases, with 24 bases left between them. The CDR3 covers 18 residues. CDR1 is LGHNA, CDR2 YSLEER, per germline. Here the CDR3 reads CASSPNPGSFGGEETQYF. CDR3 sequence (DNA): TGCGCCAGCAGCCCAAATCCCGGTTCTTTTGGAGGGGAAGAGACCCAGTACTTC.

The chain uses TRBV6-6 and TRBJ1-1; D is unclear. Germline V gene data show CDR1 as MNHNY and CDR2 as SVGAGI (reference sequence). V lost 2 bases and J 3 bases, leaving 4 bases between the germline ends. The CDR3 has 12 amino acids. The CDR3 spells CASSYADTEAFF. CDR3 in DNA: TGTGCCAGCAGTTACGCGGACACTGAAGCTTTCTTT.

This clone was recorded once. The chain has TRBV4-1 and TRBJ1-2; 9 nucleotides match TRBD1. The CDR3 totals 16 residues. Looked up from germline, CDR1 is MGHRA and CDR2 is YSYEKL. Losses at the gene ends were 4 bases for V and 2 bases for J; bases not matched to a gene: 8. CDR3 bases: TGCGCCAGCAGCCCCCTTGGACAGGGGAGCAACTATGGCTACACCTTC. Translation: CASSPLGQGSNYGYTF.

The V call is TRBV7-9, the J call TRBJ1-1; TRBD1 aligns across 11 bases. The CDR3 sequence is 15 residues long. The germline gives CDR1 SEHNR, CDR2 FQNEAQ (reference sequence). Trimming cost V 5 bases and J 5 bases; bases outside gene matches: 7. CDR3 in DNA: TGTGCCAGCAGCCTCGGGACAGGGGGAAGGACTGAAGCTTTCTTT. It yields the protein CASSLGTGGRTEAFF.

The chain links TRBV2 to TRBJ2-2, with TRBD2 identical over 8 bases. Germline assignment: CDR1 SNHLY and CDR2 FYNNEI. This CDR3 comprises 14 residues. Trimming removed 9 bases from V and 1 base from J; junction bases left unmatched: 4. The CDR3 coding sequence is TGTGCCAGTGCAGCGGGGGTGAACACCGGGGAGCTGTTTTTT. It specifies CASAAGVNTGELFF.

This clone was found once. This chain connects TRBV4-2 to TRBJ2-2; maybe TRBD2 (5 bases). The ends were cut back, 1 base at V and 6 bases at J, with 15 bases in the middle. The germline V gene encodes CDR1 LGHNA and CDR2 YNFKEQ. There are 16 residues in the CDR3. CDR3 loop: CASSQVGGGRSGELFF. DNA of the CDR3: TGTGCCAGCAGCCAAGTCGGAGGCGGCCGCTCCGGGGAGCTGTTTTTT.

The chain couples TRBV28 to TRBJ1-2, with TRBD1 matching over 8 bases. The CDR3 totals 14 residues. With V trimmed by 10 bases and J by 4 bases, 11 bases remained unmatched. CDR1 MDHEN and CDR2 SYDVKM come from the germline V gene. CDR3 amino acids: CATVIRDRPYGYTF. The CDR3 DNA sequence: TGTGCCACCGTAATCCGGGACAGGCCCTATGGCTACACCTTC.

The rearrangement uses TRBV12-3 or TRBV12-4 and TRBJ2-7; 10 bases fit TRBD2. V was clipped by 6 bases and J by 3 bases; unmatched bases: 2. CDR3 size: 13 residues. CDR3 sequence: CASRASGSYEQYV. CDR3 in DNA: TGTGCCAGCAGAGCTAGCGGGAGCTACGAGCAGTACGTC.

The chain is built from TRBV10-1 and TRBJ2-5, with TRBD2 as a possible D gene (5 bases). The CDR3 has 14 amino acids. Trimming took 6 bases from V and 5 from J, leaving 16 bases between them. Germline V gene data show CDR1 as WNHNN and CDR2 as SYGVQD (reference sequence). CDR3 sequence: CASSRGSSPETQYF. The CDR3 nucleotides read TGCGCCAGCAGCCGGGGTTCATCCCCGGAGACCCAGTACTTC.

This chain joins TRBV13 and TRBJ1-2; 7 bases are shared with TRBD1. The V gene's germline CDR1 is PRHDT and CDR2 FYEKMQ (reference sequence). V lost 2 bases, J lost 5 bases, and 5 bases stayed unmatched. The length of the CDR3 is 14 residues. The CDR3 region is CASSLSDRVYGYTF. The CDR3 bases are TGTGCCAGCAGCTTAAGCGACAGGGTATATGGCTACACCTTC.

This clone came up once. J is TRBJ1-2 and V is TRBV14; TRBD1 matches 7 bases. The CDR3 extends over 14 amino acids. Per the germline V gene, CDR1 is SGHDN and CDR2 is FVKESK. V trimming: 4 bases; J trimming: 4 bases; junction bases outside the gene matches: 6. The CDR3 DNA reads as TGTGCCAGCAGCCTCCGGACAGGATCCTATGGCTACACCTTC. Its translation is CASSLRTGSYGYTF. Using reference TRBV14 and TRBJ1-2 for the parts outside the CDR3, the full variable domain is EAGVTQFPSHSVIEKGQTVTLRCDPISGHDNLYWYRRVMGKEIKFLLHFVKESKQDESGMPNNRFLAERTGGTYSTLKVQPAELEDSGVYFCASSLRTGSYGYTFGSGTRLTVV.

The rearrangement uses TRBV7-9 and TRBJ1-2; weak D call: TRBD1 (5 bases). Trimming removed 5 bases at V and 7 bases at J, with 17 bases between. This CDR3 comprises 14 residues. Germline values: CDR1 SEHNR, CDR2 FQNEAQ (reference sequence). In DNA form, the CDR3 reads TGTGCCAGCAGCGCCTTGTCGCAGGGTCGTGGCTACACCTTC. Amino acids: CASSALSQGRGYTF. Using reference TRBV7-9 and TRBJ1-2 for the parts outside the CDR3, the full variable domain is DTGVSQNPRHKITKRGQNVTFRCDPISEHNRLYWYRQTLGQGPEFLTYFQNEAQLEKSRLLSDRFSAERPKGSFSTLEIQRTEQGDSAMYLCASSALSQGRGYTFGSGTRLTVV.

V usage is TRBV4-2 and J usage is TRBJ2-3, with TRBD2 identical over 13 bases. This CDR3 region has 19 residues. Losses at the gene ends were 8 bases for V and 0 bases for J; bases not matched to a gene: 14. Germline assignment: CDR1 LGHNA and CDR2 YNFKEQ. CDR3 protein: CASRGGGTSGDSSTDTQYF. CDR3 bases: TGTGCCAGCCGCGGTGGCGGGACTAGCGGGGATTCAAGCACAGATACGCAGTATTTT.

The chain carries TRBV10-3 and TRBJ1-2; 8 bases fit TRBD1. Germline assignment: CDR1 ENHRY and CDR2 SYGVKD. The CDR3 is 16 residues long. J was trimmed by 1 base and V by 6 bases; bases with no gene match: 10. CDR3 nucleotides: TGTGCCATCAGCGAGCTAGGGACAGGAGATAACTATGGCTACACCTTC. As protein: CAISELGTGDNYGYTF.

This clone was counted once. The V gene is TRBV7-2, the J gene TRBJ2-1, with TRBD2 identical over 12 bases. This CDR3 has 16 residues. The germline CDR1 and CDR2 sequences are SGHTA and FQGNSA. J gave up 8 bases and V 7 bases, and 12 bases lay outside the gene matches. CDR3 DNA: TGTGCCAGCACCCTATATCGGACTAGCGGGGTGGATGAGCAGTTCTTC. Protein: CASTLYRTSGVDEQFF.

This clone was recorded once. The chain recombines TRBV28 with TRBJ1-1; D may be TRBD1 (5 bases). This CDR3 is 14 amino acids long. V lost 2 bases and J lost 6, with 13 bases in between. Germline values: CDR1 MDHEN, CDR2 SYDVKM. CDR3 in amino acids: CASSLPGLKAEAFF. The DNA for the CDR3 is TGTGCCAGCAGTTTACCAGGGCTAAAAGCTGAAGCTTTCTTT.

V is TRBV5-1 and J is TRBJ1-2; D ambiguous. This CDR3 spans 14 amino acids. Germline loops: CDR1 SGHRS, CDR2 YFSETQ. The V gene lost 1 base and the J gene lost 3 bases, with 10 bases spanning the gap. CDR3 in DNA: TGCGCCAGCAGCTTGTTACCAGGTGACTATGGCTACACCTTC. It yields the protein CASSLLPGDYGYTF.

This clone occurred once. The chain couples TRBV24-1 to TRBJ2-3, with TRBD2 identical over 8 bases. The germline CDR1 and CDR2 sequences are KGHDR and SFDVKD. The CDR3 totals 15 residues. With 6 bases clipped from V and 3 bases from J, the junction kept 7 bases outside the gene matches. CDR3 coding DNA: TGTGCCACCAGTTCCCTCGGGGGGGGGACAGATACGCAGTATTTT. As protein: CATSSLGGGTDTQYF.

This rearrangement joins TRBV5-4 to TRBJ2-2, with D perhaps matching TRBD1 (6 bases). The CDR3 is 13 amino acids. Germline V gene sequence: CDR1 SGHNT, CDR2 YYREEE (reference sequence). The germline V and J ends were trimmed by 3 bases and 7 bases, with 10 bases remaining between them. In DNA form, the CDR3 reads TGTGCCAGCAGCTCCAGGGGAATCGGGGAGCTGTTTTTT. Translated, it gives CASSSRGIGELFF. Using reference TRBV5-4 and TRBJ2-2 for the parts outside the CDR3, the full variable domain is ETGVTQSPTHLIKTRGQQVTLRCSSQSGHNTVSWYQQALGQGPQFIFQYYREEENGRGNFPPRFSGLQFPNYSSELNVNALELDDSALYLCASSSRGIGELFFGEGSRLTVL.

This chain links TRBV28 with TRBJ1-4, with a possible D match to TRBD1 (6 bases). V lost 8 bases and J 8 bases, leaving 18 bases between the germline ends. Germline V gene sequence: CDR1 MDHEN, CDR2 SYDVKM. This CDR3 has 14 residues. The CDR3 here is CASLGGRTSEKLFF. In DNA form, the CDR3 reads TGTGCCAGCTTAGGGGGACGGACTAGCGAAAAACTGTTTTTT.

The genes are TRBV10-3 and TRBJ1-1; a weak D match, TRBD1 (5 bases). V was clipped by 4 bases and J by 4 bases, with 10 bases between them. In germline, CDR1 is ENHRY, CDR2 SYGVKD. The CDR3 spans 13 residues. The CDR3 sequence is CAISGGVGTEAFF. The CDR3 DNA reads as TGTGCCATCAGTGGGGGGGTGGGCACTGAAGCTTTCTTT.

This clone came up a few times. For the CDR3, the DNA is TGTGCCAGCAGCCAATTAACTAGCGGGGGAAGAGATACGCAGTATTTT. It specifies CASSQLTSGGRDTQYF. This chain joins TRBV5-6 and TRBJ2-3; 11 bases map to TRBD2. There are 16 residues in the CDR3. Germline values: CDR1 SGHDT, CDR2 YYEEEE. With 4 bases clipped from V and 5 bases from J, the junction kept 9 bases outside the gene matches.

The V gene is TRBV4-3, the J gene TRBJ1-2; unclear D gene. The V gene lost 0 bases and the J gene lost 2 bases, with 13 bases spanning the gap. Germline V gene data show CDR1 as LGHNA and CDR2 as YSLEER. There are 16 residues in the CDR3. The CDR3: CASSQDFGSFNYGYTF. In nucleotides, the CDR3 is TGCGCCAGCAGCCAAGATTTCGGTAGCTTCAACTATGGCTACACCTTC.

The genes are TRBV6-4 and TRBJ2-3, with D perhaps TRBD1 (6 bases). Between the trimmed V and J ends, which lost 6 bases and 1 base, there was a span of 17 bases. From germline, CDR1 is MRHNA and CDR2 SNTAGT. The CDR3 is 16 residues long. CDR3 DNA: TGTGCCAGCAGCTACGAGCCACAGGGTGGCACAGATACGCAGTATTTT. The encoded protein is CASSYEPQGGTDTQYF.

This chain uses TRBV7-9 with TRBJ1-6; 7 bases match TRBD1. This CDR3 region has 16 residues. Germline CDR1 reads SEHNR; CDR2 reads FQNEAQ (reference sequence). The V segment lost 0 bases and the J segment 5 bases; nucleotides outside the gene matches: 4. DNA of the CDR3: TGTGCCAGCAGCTTAGCGGGAACAGGGGATAATTCACCCCTCCACTTT. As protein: CASSLAGTGDNSPLHF.

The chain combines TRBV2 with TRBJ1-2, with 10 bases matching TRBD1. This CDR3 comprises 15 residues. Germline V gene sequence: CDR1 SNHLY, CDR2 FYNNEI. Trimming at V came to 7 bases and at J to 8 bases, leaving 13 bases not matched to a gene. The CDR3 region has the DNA TGTGCCAGCATATTCCAGCCGGGACAGGGGTTGGGCTACACCTTC. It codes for CASIFQPGQGLGYTF.

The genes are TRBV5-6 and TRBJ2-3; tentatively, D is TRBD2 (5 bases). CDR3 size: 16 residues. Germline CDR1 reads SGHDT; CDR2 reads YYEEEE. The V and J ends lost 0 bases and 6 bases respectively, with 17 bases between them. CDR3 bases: TGTGCCAGCAGCTTGGCACTAGTCCCTATGAGGGATACGCAGTATTTT. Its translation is CASSLALVPMRDTQYF.

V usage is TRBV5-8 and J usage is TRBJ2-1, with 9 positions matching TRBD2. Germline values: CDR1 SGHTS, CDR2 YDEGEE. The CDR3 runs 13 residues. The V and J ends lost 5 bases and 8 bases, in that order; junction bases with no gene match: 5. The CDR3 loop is CASRTREGYEQFF. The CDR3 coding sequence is TGTGCCAGCAGGACGCGGGAGGGCTATGAGCAGTTCTTC.

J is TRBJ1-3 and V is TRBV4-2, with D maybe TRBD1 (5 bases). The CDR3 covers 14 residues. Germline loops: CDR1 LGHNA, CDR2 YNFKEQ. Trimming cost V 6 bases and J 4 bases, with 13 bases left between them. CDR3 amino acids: CASRTDKAGNTIYF. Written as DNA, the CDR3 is TGTGCCAGCAGGACAGACAAAGCGGGAAACACCATATATTTT.

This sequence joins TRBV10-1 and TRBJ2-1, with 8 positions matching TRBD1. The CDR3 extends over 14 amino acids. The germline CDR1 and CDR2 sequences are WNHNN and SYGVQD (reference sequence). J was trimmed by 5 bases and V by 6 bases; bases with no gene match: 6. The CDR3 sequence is CASSRTGSHNEQFF. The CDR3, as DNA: TGCGCCAGCAGCCGGACAGGGAGCCACAATGAGCAGTTCTTC.

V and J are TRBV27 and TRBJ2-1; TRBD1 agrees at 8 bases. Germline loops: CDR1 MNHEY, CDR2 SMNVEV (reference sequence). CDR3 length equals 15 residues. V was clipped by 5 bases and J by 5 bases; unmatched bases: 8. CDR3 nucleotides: TGTGCCAGCAGTCTTCAGGGGGCCGGAAACAATGAGCAGTTCTTC. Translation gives CASSLQGAGNNEQFF.